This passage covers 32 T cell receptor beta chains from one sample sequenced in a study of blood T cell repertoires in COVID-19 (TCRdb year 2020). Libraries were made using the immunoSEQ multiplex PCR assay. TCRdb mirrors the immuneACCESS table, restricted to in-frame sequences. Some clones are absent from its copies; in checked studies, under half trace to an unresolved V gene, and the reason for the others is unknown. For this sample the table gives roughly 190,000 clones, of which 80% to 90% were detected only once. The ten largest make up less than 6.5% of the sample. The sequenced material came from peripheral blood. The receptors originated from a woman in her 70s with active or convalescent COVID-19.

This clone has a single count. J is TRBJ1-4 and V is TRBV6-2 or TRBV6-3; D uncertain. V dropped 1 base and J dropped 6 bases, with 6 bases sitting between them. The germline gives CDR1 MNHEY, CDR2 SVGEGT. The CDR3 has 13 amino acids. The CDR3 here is CASSYLSDEKLFF. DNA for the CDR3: TGTGCCAGCAGTTACTTGTCAGATGAAAAACTGTTTTTT.

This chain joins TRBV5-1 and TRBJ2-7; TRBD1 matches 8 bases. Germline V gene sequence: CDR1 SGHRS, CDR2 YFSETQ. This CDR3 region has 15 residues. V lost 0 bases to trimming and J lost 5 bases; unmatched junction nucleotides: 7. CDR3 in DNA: TGCGCCAGCAGCTTGGTGGGACAGGAACTAGACGAGCAGTACTTC. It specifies CASSLVGQELDEQYF.

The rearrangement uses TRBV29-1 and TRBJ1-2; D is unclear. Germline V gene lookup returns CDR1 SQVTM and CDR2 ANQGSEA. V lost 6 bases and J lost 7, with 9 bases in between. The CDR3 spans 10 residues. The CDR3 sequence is CSVTDGGYTF. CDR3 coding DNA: TGCAGCGTGACTGACGGTGGCTACACCTTC.

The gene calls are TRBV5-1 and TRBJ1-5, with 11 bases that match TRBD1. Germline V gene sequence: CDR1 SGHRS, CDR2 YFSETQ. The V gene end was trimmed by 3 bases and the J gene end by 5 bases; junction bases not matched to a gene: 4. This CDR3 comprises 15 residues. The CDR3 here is CASSWTGGKDQPQHF. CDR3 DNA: TGCGCCAGCAGCTGGACAGGGGGCAAGGATCAGCCCCAGCATTTT.

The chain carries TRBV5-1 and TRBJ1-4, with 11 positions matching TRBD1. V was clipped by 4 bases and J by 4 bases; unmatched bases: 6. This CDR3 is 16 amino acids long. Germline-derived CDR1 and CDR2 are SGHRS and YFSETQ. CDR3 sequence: CASSLGDRGDNEKLFF. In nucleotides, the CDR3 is TGCGCCAGCAGCCTGGGGGACAGGGGGGATAATGAAAAACTGTTTTTT. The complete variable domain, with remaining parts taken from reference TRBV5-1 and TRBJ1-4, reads KAGVTQTPRYLIKTRGQQVTLSCSPISGHRSVSWYQQTPGQGLQFLFEYFSETQRNKGNFPGRFSGRQFSNSRSEMNVSTLELGDSALYLCASSLGDRGDNEKLFFGSGTQLSVL.

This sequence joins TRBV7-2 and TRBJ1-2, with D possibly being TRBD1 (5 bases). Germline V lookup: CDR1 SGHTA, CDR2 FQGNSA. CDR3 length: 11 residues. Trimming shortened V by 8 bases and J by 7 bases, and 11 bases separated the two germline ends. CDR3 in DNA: TGTGCCAGCCGGGGCGGGGTTGGCTACACCTTC. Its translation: CASRGGVGYTF.

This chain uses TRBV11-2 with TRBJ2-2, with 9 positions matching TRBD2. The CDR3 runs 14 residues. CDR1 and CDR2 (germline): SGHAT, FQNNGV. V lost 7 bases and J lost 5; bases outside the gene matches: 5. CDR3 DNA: TGTGCCAGCACCAGACTAGCGGATACCGGGGAGCTGTTTTTT. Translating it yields CASTRLADTGELFF.

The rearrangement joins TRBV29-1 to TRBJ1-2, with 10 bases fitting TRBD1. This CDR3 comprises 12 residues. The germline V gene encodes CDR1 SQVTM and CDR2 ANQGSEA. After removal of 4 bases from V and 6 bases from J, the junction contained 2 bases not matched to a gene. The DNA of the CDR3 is TGCAGCGTTGTCGGGACAGGGGATGGCTACACCTTC. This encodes CSVVGTGDGYTF. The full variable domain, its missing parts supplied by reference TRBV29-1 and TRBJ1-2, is SAVISQKPSRDICQRGTSLTIQCQVDSQVTMMFWYRQQPGQSLTLIATANQGSEATYESGFVIDKFPISRPNLTFSTLTVSNMSPEDSSIYLCSVVGTGDGYTFGSGTRLTVV.

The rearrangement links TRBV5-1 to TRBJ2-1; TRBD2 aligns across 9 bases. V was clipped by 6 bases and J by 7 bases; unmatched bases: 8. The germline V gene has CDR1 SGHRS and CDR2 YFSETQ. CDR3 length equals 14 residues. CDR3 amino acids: CASKGVAGANEQFF. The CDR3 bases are TGCGCCAGCAAGGGAGTAGCGGGAGCTAATGAGCAGTTCTTC.

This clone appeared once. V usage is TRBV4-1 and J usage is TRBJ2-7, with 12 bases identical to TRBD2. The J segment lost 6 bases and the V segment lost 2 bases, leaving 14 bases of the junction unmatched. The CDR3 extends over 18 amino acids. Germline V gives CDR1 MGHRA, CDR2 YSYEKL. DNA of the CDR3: TGCGCCAGCAGCCAATTCCCTAGCGGGAGGGCCCGGGTAGGCGAGCAGTACTTC. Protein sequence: CASSQFPSGRARVGEQYF.

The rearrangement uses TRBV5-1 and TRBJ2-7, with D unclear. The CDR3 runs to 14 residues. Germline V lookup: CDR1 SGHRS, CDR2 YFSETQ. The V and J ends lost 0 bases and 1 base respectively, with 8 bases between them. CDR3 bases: TGCGCCAGCAGCTTGGAATACAGTTCCTACGAGCAGTACTTC. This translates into CASSLEYSSYEQYF.

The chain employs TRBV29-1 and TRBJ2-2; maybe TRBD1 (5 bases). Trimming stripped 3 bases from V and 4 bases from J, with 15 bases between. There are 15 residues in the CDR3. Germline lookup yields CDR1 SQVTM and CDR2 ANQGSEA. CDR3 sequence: CSVEGGEGATGELFF. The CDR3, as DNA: TGCAGCGTTGAGGGTGGAGAAGGGGCCACCGGGGAGCTGTTTTTT.

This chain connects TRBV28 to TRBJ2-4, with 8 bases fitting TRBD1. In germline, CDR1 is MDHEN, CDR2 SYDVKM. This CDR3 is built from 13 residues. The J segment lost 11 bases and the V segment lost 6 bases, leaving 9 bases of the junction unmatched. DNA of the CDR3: TGTGCCAGCAGCCTGGGACAGGAGACCGTTCAGTACTTC. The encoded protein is CASSLGQETVQYF.

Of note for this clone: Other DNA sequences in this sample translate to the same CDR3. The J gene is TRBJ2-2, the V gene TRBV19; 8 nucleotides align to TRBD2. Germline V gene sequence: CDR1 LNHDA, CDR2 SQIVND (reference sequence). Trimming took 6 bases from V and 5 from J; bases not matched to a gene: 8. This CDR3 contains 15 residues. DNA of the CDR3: TGTGCCAGTAGCACGCGGACTAGCCCAACCGGGGAGCTGTTTTTT. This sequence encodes CASSTRTSPTGELFF. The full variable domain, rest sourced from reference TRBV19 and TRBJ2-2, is DGGITQSPKYLFRKEGQNVTLSCEQNLNHDAMYWYRQDPGQGLRLIYYSQIVNDFQKGDIAEGYSVSREKKESFPLTVTSAQKNPTAFYLCASSTRTSPTGELFFGEGSRLTVL.

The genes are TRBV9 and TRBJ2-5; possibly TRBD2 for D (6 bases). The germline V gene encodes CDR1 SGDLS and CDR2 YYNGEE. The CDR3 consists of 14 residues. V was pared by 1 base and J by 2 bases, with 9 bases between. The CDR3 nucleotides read TGTGCCAGCAGCGTACGGGACTTACAAGAGACCCAGTACTTC. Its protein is CASSVRDLQETQYF.

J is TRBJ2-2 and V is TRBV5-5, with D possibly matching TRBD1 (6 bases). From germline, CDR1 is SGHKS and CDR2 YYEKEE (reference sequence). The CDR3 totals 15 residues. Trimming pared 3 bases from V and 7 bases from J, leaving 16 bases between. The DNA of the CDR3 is TGTGCCAGCAGCTCCGGCAACAGGGAAGACGGGGAGCTGTTTTTT. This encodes CASSSGNREDGELFF.

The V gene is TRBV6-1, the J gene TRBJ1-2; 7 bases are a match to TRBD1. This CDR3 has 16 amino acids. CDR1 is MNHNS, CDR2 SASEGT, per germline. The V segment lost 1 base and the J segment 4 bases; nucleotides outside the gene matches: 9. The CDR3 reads CASSEDPSTGSYGYTF. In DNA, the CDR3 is TGTGCCAGCAGTGAAGACCCCTCGACAGGGTCCTATGGCTACACCTTC.

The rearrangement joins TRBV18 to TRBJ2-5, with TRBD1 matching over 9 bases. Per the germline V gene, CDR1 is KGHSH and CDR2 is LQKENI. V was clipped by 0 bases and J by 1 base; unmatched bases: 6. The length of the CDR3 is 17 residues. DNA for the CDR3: TGTGCCAGCTCACCACCCCGGGACAGGGATCTCCAAGAGACCCAGTACTTC. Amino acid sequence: CASSPPRDRDLQETQYF.

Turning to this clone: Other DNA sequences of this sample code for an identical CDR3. CDR3 DNA sequence: TGTGCCAGCTCACCAGGCCAACAAGAGACCCAGTACTTC. Residues: CASSPGQQETQYF. The chain is built from TRBV18 and TRBJ2-5; D gene unclear. This CDR3 comprises 13 residues. Trimming pared 2 bases from V and 2 bases from J, leaving 6 bases between. From germline, CDR1 is KGHSH and CDR2 LQKENI.

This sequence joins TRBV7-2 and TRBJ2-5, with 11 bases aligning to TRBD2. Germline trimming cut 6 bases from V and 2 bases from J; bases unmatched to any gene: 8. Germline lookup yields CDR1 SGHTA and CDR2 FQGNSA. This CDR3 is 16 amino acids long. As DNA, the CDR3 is TGTGCCAGCAGTCTGAGTGGGACTAGCGGTCAAGAGACCCAGTACTTC. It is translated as CASSLSGTSGQETQYF. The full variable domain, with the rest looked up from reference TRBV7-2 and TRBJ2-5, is GAGVSQSPSNKVTEKGKDVELRCDPISGHTALYWYRQSLGQGLEFLIYFQGNSAPDKSGLPSDRFSAERTGGSVSTLTIQRTQQEDSAVYLCASSLSGTSGQETQYFGPGTRLLVL.

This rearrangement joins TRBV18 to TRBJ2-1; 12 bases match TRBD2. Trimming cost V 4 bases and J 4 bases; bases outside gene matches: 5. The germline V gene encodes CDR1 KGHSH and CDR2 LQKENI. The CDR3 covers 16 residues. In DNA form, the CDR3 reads TGTGCCAGCTCACAACGGACTAGCGGGGATTACAATGAGCAGTTCTTC. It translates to CASSQRTSGDYNEQFF.

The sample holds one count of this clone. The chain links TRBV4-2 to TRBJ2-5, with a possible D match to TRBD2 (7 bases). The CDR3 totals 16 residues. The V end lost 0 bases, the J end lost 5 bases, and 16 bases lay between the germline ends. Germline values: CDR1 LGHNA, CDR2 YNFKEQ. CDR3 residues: CASSQDGGRGGETQYF. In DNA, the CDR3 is TGTGCCAGCAGCCAAGACGGCGGGAGAGGGGGGGAGACCCAGTACTTC.

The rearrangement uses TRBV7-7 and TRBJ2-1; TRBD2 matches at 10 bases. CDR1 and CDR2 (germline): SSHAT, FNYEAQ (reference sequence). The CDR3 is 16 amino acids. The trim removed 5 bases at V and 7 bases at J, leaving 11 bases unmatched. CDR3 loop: CASSPRTSGLMNEQFF. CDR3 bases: TGTGCCAGCAGCCCTAGGACTAGCGGTCTTATGAATGAGCAGTTCTTC.

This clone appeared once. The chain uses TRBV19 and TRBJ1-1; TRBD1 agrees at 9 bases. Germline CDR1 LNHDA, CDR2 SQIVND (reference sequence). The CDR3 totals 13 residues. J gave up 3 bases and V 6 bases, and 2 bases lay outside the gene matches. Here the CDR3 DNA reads TGTGCCAGTAGGAGACAGGGGGACACTGAAGCTTTCTTT. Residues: CASRRQGDTEAFF.

CDR3 coding DNA: TGTGCCAGCAGCTCGTCCGGGGGAACCAATGAGCAGTTCTTC. The encoded protein is CASSSSGGTNEQFF. J is TRBJ2-1 and V is TRBV13, with a tentative D call TRBD2 (6 bases). Germline-derived CDR1 and CDR2 are PRHDT and FYEKMQ (reference sequence). V dropped 4 bases and J dropped 6 bases, with 13 bases sitting between them. This CDR3 comprises 14 residues. Variable domain in full (rest from reference TRBV13 and TRBJ2-1): AAGVIQSPRHLIKEKRETATLKCYPIPRHDTVYWYQQGPGQDPQFLISFYEKMQSDKGSIPDRFSAQQFSDYHSELNMSSLELGDSALYFCASSSSGGTNEQFFGPGTRLTVL.

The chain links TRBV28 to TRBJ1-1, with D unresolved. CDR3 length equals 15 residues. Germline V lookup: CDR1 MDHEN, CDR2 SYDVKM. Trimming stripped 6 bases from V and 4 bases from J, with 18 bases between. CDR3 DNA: TGTGCCAGCAGGTGGACTTCCTCCCGGGCCACTGAAGCTTTCTTT. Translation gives CASRWTSSRATEAFF.

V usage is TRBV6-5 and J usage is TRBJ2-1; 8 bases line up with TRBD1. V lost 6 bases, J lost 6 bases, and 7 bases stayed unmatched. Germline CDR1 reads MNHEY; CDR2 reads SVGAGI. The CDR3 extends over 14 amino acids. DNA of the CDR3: TGTGCCAGCAGCCCGGACAGGGCCCTCAATGAGCAGTTCTTC. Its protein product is CASSPDRALNEQFF.

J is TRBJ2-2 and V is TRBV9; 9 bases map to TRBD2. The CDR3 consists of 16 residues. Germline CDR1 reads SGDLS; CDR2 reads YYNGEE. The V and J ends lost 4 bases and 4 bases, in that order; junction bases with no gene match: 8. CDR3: CASSPPASGITGELFF. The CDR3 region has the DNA TGTGCCAGCAGCCCCCCGGCTAGCGGGATCACCGGGGAGCTGTTTTTT.

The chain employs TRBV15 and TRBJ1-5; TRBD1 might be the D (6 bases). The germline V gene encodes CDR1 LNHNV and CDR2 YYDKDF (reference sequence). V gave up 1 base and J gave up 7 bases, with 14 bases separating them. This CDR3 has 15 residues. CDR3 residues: CATSRGGQAGQPQHF. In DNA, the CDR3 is TGTGCCACCAGCAGAGGGGGACAAGCCGGGCAGCCCCAGCATTTT.

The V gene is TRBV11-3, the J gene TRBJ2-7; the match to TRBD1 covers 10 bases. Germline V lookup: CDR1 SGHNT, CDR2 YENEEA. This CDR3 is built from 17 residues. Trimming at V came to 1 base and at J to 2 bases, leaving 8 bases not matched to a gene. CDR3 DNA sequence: TGTGCCAGCAGCTTAGTTGGACAGGGGGAGGGGACCTACGAGCAGTACTTC. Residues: CASSLVGQGEGTYEQYF.

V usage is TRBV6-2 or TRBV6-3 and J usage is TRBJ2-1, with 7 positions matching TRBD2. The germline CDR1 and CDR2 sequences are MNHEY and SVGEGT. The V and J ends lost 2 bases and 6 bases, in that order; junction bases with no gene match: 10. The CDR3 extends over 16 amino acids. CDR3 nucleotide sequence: TGTGCCAGCAGTTACGACCCCAGCGGGAACATCAATGAGCAGTTCTTC. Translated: CASSYDPSGNINEQFF.

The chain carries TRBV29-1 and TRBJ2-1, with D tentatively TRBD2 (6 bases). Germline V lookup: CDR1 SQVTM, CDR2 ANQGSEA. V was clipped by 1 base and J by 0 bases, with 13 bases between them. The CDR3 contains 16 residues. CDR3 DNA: TGCAGCGTTGAAGGGATTGCGGGGAGCTCCTACAATGAGCAGTTCTTC. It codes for CSVEGIAGSSYNEQFF.